A single sample gave rise to the 9 T cell receptor beta chains below, sequenced in a study of blood T cell repertoires in COVID-19 (dated by TCRdb to 2018 to 2020). The library was prepared using the immunoSEQ multiplex PCR assay. Imported from immuneACCESS, the table was reduced by TCRdb to in-frame sequences with V and J called. These copies leave out some clones; in studies compared against another copy, an unresolved V gene accounts for under half, and the cause of the remainder is not known. This sample comprises 180,000 or so clones, 80% to 90% of them detected only once. The top ten hold about 2.7% of the sample. Sequencing was carried out using peripheral blood. These receptor sequences come from a man aged 40-55 years with active or convalescent COVID-19.

This clone was counted a single time. This rearrangement joins TRBV4-2 to TRBJ2-3; no clear D gene. Looked up from germline, CDR1 is LGHNA and CDR2 is YNFKEQ. This CDR3 region has 13 residues. V shed 2 bases and J shed 2 bases, with 5 bases lying between them. The CDR3 spells CASSQTDTDTQYF. The CDR3, as DNA: TGTGCCAGCAGCCAAACAGACACAGATACGCAGTATTTT.

The V and J genes are TRBV5-1 and TRBJ1-4, with D perhaps matching TRBD1 (6 bases). V dropped 1 base and J dropped 8 bases, with 12 bases sitting between them. The CDR3 totals 14 residues. The germline gives CDR1 SGHRS, CDR2 YFSETQ. CDR3 sequence (DNA): TGCGCCAGCAGCTTGATGGGGGCAGAGGAAAAACTGTTTTTT. Its translation is CASSLMGAEEKLFF.

The chain employs TRBV5-1 and TRBJ1-5, with D perhaps matching TRBD1 (5 bases). The V gene lost 4 bases and the J gene lost 9 bases, with 17 bases spanning the gap. The germline gives CDR1 SGHRS, CDR2 YFSETQ. There are 14 residues in the CDR3. The DNA for the CDR3 is TGCGCCAGCAGCCGAGACGACCAGGGAACGCCCCAGCATTTT. Amino acids: CASSRDDQGTPQHF.

This chain connects TRBV27 to TRBJ2-7; 8 positions agree with TRBD1. The CDR3 runs 15 residues. CDR1 and CDR2 (germline): MNHEY, SMNVEV (reference sequence). With V trimmed by 0 bases and J by 1 base, 2 bases remained unmatched. The CDR3 nucleotides are TGTGCCAGCAGTTTATCTCGGACAGGGTCCTACGAGCAGTACTTC. Translating it yields CASSLSRTGSYEQYF.

A word on this clone: An end of the junction differs from the germline gene, which may be a read error. The V and J genes are TRBV7-7 and TRBJ2-2; 7 nucleotides agree with TRBD1. The CDR3 covers 13 residues. Germline V gives CDR1 SSHAT, CDR2 FNYEAQ (reference sequence). CDR3 protein: CASSADRAGELFF. The CDR3, as DNA: TGTGCTAGCAGTGCCGACAGGGCCGGGGAGCTGTTTTTT.

In its sample, this clone was seen once. V and J are TRBV29-1 and TRBJ2-1; TRBD2 is a possible D gene (5 bases). Trimming stripped 4 bases from V and 3 bases from J, with 10 bases between. Germline values: CDR1 SQVTM, CDR2 ANQGSEA. The CDR3 is 13 amino acids. DNA of the CDR3: TGCAGCGTTGTTGGAGGAAACTACAATGAGCAGTTCTTC. Its protein is CSVVGGNYNEQFF.

CDR3 coding DNA: TGTGCCCTCGAGGACGGGGACTCTGGAAACACCATATATTTT. This translates into CALEDGDSGNTIYF. V and J are TRBV30 and TRBJ1-3; D call uncertain. Germline CDR1 and CDR2: GTSNPN and SVGIG (reference sequence). This CDR3 is 14 amino acids long. V lost 8 bases and J 0 bases, leaving 14 bases between the germline ends. The whole variable domain, remainder taken from reference TRBV30 and TRBJ1-3, is SQTIHQWPATLVQPVGSPLSLECTVEGTSNPNLYWYRQAAGRGLQLLFYSVGIGQISSEVPQNLSASRPQDRQFILSSKKLLLSDSGFYLCALEDGDSGNTIYFGEGSWLTVV.

The chain joins TRBV5-4 to TRBJ2-7, with unresolved D. CDR1 and CDR2 (germline): SGHNT, YYREEE (reference sequence). V was shortened by 0 bases and J by 5 bases, with 6 bases between the two germline ends. This CDR3 is 12 amino acids long. CDR3 in amino acids: CASSLATDEQYF. CDR3 nucleotides: TGTGCCAGCAGCTTGGCGACTGACGAGCAGTACTTC.

This clone was detected ten times or more. The CDR3 DNA reads TGTGCCAGCAGCCCCAGGACAGGGGCAGGGAACACTGAAGCTTTCTTT. It is translated as CASSPRTGAGNTEAFF. The rearrangement joins TRBV9 to TRBJ1-1; the match to TRBD1 covers 9 bases. J gave up 1 base and V 4 bases, and 8 bases lay outside the gene matches. Germline CDR1 is SGDLS and CDR2 is YYNGEE. The CDR3 runs 16 residues.